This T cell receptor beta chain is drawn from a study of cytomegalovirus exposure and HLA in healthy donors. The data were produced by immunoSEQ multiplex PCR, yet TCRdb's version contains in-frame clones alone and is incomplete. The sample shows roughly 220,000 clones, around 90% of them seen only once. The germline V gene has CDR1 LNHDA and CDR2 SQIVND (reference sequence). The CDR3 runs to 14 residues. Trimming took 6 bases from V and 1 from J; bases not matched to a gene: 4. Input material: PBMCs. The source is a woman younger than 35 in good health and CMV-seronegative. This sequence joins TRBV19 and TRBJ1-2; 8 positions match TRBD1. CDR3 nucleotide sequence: TGTGCCAGTAGCGGACAGGGATATAACTATGGCTACACCTTC. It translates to CASSGQGYNYGYTF. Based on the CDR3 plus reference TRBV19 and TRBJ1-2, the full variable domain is DGGITQSPKYLFRKEGQNVTLSCEQNLNHDAMYWYRQDPGQGLRLIYYSQIVNDFQKGDIAEGYSVSREKKESFPLTVTSAQKNPTAFYLCASSGQGYNYGYTFGSGTRLTVV.